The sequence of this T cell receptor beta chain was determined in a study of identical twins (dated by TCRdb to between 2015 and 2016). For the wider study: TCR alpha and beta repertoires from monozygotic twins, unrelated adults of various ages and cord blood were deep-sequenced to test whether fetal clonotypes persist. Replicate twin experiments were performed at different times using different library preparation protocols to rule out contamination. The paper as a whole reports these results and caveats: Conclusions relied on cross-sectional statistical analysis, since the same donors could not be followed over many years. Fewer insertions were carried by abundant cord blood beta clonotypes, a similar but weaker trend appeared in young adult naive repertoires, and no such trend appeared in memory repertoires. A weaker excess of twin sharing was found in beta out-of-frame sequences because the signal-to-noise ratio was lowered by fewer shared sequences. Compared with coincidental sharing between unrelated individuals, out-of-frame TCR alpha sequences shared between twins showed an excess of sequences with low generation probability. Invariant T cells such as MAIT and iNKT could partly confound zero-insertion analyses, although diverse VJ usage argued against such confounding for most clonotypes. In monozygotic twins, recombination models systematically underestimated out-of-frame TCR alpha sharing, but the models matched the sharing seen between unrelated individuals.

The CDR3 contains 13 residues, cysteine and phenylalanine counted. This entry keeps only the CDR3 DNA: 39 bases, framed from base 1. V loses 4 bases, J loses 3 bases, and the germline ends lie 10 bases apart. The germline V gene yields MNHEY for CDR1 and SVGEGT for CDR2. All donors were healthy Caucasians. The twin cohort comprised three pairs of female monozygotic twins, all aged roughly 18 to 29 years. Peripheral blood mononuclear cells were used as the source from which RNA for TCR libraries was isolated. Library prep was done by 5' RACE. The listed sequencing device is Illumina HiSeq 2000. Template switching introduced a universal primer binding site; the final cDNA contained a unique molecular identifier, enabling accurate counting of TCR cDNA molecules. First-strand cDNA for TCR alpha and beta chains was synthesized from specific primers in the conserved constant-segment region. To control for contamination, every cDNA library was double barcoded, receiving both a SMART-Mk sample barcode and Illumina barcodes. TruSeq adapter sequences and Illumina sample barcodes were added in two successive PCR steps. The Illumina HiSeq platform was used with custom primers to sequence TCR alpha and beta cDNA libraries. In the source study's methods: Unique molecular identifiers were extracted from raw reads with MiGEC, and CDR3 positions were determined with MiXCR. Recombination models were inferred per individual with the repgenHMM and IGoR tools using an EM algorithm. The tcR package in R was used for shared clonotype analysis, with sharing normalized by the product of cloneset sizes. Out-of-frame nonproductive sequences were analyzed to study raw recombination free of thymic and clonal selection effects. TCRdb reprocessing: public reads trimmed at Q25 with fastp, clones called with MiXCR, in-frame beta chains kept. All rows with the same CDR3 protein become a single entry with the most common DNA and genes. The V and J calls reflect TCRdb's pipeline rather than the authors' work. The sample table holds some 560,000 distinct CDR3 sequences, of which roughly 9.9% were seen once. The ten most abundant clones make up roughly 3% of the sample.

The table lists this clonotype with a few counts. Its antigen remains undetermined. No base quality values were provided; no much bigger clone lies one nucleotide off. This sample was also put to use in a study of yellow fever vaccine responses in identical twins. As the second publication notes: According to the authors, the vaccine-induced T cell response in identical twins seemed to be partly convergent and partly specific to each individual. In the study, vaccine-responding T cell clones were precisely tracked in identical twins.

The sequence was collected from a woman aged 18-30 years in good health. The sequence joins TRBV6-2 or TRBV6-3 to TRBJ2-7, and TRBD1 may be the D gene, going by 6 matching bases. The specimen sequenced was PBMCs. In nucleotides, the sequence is TGTGCCAGCAGTTCCGGCAGGGGCTACGAGCAGTACTTC. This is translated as CASSSGRGYEQYF.